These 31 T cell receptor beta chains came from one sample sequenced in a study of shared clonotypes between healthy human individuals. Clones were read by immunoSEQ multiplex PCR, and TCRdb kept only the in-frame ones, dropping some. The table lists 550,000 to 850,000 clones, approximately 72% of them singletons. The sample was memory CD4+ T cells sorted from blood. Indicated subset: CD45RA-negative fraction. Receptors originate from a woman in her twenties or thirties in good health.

The CDR3 region has the DNA TGTGCCACTAAAGTACGGGGACCTCAAGAGACCCAGTACTTC. Its protein product is CATKVRGPQETQYF. The chain combines TRBV2 with TRBJ2-5; D is possibly TRBD1 or TRBD2 (5 bases each). Germline loops: CDR1 SNHLY, CDR2 FYNNEI. The CDR3 is made up of 14 amino acids. With 10 bases removed from V and 2 bases from J, the gap between germline ends came to 17 bases.

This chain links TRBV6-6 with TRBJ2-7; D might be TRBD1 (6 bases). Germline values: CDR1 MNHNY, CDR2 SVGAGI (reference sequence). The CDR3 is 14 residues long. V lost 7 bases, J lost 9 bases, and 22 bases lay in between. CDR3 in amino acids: CASNPDRDLFGQYF. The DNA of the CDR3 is TGTGCCAGCAACCCGGACAGAGATCTCTTTGGGCAGTACTTC.

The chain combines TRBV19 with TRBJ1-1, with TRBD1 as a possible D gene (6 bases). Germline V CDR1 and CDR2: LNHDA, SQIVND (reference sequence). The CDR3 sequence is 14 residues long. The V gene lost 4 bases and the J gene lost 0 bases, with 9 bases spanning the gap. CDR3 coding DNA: TGTGCCAGTAGTAGGACAGATCTGAACACTGAAGCTTTCTTT. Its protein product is CASSRTDLNTEAFF.

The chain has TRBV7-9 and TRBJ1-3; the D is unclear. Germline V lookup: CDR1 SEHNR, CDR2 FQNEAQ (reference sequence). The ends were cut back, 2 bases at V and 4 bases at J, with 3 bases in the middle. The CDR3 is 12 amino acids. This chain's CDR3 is CASSLMGNTIYF. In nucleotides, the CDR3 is TGTGCCAGCAGCTTAATGGGAAACACCATATATTTT.

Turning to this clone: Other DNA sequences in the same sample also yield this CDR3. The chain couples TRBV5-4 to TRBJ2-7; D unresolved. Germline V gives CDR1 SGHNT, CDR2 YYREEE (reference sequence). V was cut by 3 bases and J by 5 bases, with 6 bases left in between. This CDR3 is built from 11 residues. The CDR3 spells CASSSVDEQYF. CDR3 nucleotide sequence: TGTGCCAGCAGCTCCGTAGACGAGCAGTACTTC.

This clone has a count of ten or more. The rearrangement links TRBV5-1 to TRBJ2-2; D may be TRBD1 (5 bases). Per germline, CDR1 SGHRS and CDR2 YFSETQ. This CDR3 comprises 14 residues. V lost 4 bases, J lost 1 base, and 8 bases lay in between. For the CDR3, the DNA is TGCGCCAGCAGCCCGACAGTGAACACCGGGGAGCTGTTTTTT. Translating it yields CASSPTVNTGELFF.

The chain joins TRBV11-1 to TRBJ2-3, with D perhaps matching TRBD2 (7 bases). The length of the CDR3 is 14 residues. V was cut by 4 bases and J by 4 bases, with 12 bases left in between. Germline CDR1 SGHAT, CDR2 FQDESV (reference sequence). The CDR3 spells CASSSVGGADTQYF. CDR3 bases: TGTGCCAGCAGCTCGGTAGGGGGGGCAGATACGCAGTATTTT.

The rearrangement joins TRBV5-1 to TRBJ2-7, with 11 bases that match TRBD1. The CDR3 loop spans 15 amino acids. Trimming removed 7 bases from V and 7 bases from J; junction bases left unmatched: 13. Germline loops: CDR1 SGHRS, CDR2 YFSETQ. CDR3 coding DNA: TGCGCCAGCTGGGAATCTGGACAGGGGGCGAGGGAGCAGTACTTC. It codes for CASWESGQGAREQYF.

This CDR3 is CASSIGGDNYNEQFF. In DNA, the CDR3 is TGTGCCAGTAGTATAGGAGGGGATAACTACAATGAGCAGTTCTTC. The chain couples TRBV19 to TRBJ2-1, with D perhaps TRBD1 or TRBD2 (5 bases each). CDR3 length: 15 amino acids. Trimming shortened V by 1 base and J by 3 bases, and 10 bases separated the two germline ends. Germline assignment: CDR1 LNHDA and CDR2 SQIVND (reference sequence).

CDR3 sequence: CASSSLGPGGSYNEQFF. In nucleotides, the CDR3 is TGTGCCAGCAGCTCTCTTGGGCCAGGGGGCTCCTACAATGAGCAGTTCTTC. J is TRBJ2-1 and V is TRBV27; 7 positions match TRBD1. The CDR3 totals 17 residues. Per the germline V gene, CDR1 is MNHEY and CDR2 is SMNVEV (reference sequence). The ends lost 6 bases at V and 0 bases at J; junction bases unmatched: 11.

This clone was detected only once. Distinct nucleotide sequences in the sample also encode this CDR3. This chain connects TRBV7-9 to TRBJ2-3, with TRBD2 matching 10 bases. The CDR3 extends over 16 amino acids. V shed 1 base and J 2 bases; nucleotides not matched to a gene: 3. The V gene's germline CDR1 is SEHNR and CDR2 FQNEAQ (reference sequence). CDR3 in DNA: TGTGCCAGCAGCTTAGGACTAGCGGGTCTCACAGATACGCAGTATTTT. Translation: CASSLGLAGLTDTQYF.

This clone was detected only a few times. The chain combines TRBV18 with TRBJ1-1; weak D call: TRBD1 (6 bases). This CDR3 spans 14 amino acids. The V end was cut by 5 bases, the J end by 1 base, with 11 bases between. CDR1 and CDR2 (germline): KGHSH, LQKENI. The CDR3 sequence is CASSVQGGNTEAFF. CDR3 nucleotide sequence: TGTGCCAGCTCAGTACAGGGTGGGAACACTGAAGCTTTCTTT. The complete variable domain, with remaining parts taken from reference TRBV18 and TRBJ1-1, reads NAGVMQNPRHLVRRRGQEARLRCSPMKGHSHVYWYRQLPEEGLKFMVYLQKENIIDESGMPKERFSAEFPKEGPSILRIQQVVRGDSAAYFCASSVQGGNTEAFFGQGTRLTVV.

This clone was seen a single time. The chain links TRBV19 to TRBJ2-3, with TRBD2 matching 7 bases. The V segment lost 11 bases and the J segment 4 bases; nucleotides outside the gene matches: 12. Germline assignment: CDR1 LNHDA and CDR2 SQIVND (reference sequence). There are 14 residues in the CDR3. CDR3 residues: CASKAGEFADTQYF. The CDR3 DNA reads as TGTGCCTCAAAGGCGGGAGAATTTGCAGATACGCAGTATTTT.

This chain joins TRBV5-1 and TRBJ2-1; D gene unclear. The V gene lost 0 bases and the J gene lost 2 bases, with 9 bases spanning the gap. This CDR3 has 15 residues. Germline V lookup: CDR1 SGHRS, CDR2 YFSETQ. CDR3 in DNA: TGCGCCAGCAGCTTGGACCAGCCGGCCTACAATGAGCAGTTCTTC. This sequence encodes CASSLDQPAYNEQFF.

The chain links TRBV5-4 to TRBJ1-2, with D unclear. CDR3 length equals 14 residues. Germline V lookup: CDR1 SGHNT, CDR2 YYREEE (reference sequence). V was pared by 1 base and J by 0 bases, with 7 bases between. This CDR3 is CASSLIGPNYGYTF. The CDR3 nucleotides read TGTGCCAGCAGCTTGATCGGACCTAACTATGGCTACACCTTC.

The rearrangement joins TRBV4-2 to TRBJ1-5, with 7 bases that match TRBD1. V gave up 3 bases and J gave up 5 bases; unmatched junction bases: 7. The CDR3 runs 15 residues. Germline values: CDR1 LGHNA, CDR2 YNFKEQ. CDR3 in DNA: TGTGCCAGCAGCCACGATACAGGGGTATATCAGCCCCAGCATTTT. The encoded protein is CASSHDTGVYQPQHF.

CDR3 coding DNA: TGTGCCAGCAGCTTAAATACGGCGAACACCGGGGAGCTGTTTTTT. It yields the protein CASSLNTANTGELFF. V is TRBV11-2 and J is TRBJ2-2, with no clear D. CDR3 length equals 15 residues. The V end lost 2 bases, the J end lost 0 bases, and 7 bases lay between the germline ends. Germline V gives CDR1 SGHAT, CDR2 FQNNGV. The full variable domain, completed using reference TRBV11-2 and TRBJ2-2, is EAGVAQSPRYKIIEKRQSVAFWCNPISGHATLYWYQQILGQGPKLLIQFQNNGVVDDSQLPKDRFSAERLKGVDSTLKIQPAKLEDSAVYLCASSLNTANTGELFFGEGSRLTVL.

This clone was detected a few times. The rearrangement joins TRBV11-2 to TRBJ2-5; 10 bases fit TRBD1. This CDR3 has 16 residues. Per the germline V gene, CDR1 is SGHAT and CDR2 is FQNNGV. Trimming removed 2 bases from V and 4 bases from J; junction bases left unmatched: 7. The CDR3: CASSLTPDRGRETQYF. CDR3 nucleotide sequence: TGTGCCAGCAGCTTAACCCCCGACAGGGGGCGAGAGACCCAGTACTTC.

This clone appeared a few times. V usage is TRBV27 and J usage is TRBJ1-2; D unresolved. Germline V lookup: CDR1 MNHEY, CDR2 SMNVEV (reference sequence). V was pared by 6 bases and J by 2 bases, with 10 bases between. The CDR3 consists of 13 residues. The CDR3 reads CASSIRANYGYTF. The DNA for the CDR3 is TGTGCCAGCAGCATCCGGGCCAACTATGGCTACACCTTC.

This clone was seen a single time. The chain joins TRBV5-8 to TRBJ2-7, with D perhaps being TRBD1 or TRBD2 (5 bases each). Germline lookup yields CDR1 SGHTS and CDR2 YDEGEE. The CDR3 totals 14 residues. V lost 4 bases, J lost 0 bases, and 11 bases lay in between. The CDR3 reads CASSLVGTSYEQYF. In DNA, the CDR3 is TGTGCCAGCAGCCTAGTCGGGACCTCCTACGAGCAGTACTTC. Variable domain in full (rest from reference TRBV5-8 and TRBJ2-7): EAGVTQSPTHLIKTRGQQATLRCSPISGHTSVYWYQQALGLGLQFLLWYDEGEERNRGNFPPRFSGRQFPNYSSELNVNALELEDSALYLCASSLVGTSYEQYFGPGTRLTVT.

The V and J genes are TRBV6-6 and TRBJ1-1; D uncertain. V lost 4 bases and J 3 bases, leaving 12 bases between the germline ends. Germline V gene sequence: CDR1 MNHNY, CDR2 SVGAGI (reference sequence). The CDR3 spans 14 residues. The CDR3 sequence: CASSSPSGYTEAFF. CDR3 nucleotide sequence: TGTGCCAGCAGTTCACCGTCCGGGTACACTGAAGCTTTCTTT.

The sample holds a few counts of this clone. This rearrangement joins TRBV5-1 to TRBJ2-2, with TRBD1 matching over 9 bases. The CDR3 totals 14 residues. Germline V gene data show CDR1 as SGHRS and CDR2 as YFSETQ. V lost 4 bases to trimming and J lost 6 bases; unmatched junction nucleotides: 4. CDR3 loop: CASSRGQGAGELFF. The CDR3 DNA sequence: TGCGCCAGCAGCCGGGGACAGGGAGCCGGGGAGCTGTTTTTT. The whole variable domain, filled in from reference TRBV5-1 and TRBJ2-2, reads KAGVTQTPRYLIKTRGQQVTLSCSPISGHRSVSWYQQTPGQGLQFLFEYFSETQRNKGNFPGRFSGRQFSNSRSEMNVSTLELGDSALYLCASSRGQGAGELFFGEGSRLTVL.

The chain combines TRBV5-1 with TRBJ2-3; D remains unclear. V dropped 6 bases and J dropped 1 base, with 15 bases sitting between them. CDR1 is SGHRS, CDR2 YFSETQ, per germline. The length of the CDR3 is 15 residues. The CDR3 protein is CASTKTTGGTDTQYF. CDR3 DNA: TGCGCCAGCACCAAGACGACCGGTGGCACAGATACGCAGTATTTT. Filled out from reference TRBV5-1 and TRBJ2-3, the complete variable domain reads KAGVTQTPRYLIKTRGQQVTLSCSPISGHRSVSWYQQTPGQGLQFLFEYFSETQRNKGNFPGRFSGRQFSNSRSEMNVSTLELGDSALYLCASTKTTGGTDTQYFGPGTRLTVL.

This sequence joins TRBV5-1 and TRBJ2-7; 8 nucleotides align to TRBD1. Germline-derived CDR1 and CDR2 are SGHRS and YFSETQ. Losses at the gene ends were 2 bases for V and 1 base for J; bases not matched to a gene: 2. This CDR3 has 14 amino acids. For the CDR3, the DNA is TGCGCCAGCAGCTTTCGGACAGGGTCCTACGAGCAGTACTTC. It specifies CASSFRTGSYEQYF.

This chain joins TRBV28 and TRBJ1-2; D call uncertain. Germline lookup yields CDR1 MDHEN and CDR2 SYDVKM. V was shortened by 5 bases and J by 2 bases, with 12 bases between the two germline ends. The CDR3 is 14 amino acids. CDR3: CASSPPDGNYGYTF. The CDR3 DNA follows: TGTGCCAGCAGTCCCCCAGACGGAAACTATGGCTACACCTTC.

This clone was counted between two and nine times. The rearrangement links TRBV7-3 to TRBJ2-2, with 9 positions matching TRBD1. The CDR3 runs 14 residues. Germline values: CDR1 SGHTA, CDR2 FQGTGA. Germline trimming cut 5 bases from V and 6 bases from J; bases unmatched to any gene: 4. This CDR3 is CASSAQGASGELFF. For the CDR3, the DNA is TGTGCCAGCAGCGCACAGGGGGCGTCCGGGGAGCTGTTTTTT.

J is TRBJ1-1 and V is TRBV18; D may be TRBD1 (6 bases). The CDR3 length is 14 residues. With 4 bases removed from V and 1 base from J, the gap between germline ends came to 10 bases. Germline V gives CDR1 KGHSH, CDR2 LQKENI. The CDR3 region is CASSLGARNTEAFF. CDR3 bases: TGTGCCAGCTCACTGGGGGCGCGGAACACTGAAGCTTTCTTT.

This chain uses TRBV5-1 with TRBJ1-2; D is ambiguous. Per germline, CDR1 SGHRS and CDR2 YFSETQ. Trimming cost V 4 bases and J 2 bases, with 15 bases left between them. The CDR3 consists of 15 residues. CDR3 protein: CASSPRGEGNYGYTF. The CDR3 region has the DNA TGCGCCAGCAGCCCCCGGGGTGAAGGGAACTATGGCTACACCTTC.

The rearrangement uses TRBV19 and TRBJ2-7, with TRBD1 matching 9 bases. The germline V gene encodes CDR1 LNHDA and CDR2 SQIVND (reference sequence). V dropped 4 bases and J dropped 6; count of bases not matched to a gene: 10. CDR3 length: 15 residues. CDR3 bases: TGTGCCAGTAGTACGGGACAGGGCCTCCGGACCGAGCAGTACTTC. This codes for CASSTGQGLRTEQYF.

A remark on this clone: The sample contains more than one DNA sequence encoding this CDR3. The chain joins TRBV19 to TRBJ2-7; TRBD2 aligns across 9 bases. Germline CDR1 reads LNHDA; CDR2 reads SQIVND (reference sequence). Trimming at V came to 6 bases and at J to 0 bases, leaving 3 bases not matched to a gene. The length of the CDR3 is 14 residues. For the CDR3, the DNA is TGTGCCAGTAGCCCTAGCGGGACCTCCTACGAGCAGTACTTC. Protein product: CASSPSGTSYEQYF. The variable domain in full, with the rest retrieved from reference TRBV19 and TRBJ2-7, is DGGITQSPKYLFRKEGQNVTLSCEQNLNHDAMYWYRQDPGQGLRLIYYSQIVNDFQKGDIAEGYSVSREKKESFPLTVTSAQKNPTAFYLCASSPSGTSYEQYFGPGTRLTVT.

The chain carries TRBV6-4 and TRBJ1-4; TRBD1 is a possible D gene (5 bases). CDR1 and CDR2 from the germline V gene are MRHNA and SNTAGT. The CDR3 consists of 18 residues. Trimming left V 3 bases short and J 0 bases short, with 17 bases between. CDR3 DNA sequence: TGTGCCAGCAGTGAAGAGGGGCGGTCTTGCACAACTAATGAAAAACTGTTTTTT. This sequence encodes CASSEEGRSCTTNEKLFF.